This T cell receptor beta chain derives from a study of T cell repertoires in aging, cancer and after chemotherapy. As for the study in general: Donors were grouped into six age bands spanning 30 or younger through 70 or older. Chronic lymphocytic leukemia patients on fludarabine- or bendamustine-based regimens gave paired samples before and after chemotherapy. Roughly 8.9 million TCR reads were in the whole dataset. Study conclusions and caveats: Immunological memory after chemotherapy cannot be judged from the repertoire data.

V was shortened by 4 bases and J by 4 bases, with 8 bases between the two germline ends. In germline, CDR1 is MNHEY, CDR2 SMNVEV (reference sequence). The CDR3 has 14 residues. In its sample, this clonotype was seen many times. Antigen specificity is unknown. Amplification of TCR beta used genomic DNA extracted from peripheral blood. Rearranged V-D-J TRB sequences were amplified with a mixed TRB-A/B primer pool. TCRdb reanalysed the multiplex PCR reads using MiXCR and keeps one entry per CDR3 protein. This table holds 6,500 to 9,500 distinct CDR3 sequences, 20% to 25% found once. The receptor's source is a human donor with a blood cancer. Sequencing used blood. This chain uses TRBV27 with TRBJ1-6, with D perhaps TRBD1 (5 bases). CDR3 sequence: CASSSRQYNSPLHF. The CDR3 DNA follows: TGTGCCAGCAGTTCCCGACAGTATAATTCACCCCTCCACTTT.